This is a list of T cell receptor beta chains from one sample in a study of blood T cells in healthy people across ages. TCRdb re-called the 5' RACE reads through MiXCR, storing one row per CDR3 protein. The table has roughly 1.5 million distinct CDR3 sequences, roughly 43% seen once. Material for sequencing was blood. These receptors all stem from a woman under 30 in good health. Each CDR3 is given with its conserved first and last residue. The order of the fields is D gene, V gene, J gene, clone size, CDR3 DNA, CDR3 protein. The D gene is left open where the match is weak. Clone size is stated in some rows and not others, as once, few, many or a class when expanded.

-	TRBV12-3/TRBV12-4	TRBJ2-1	few	TGTGCCAGCAGTTTAGCGCTCGGAGGGAGAGGGTCCAATGAGCAGTTCTTC	CASSLALGGRGSNEQFF
-	TRBV28	TRBJ1-5	-	TGTGCCAGCAGTGCCGGGACGAAGCCCCAGCATTTT	CASSAGTKPQHF
-	TRBV28	TRBJ2-5	-	TGTGCCAGCAGTTTTATAGGACTGGTTCAAGAGACCCAGTACTTC	CASSFIGLVQETQYF
TRBD2	TRBV24-1	TRBJ2-1	once	TGTGCCACCAGTGAAACCGGGACTAGCGGGGGGGCCGGGGATGAGCAGTTCTTC	CATSETGTSGGAGDEQFF
-	TRBV15	TRBJ1-4	few	TGTGCCACCAGCAGAGATTGGTCGTTCAATGAAAAACTGTTTTTT	CATSRDWSFNEKLFF
TRBD1	TRBV30	TRBJ1-5	few	TGTGCCTGGCGTGGACAGGGCTTCAATCAGCCCCAGCATTTT	CAWRGQGFNQPQHF
-	TRBV7-2	TRBJ2-5	few	TGTGCCAGCGGACAGTTGGCACGGGAGCAGTACTTC	CASGQLAREQYF
-	TRBV4-3	TRBJ2-7	-	TGCGCCAGCAGCCAAGGAGGAAGGCGGGAACAGTACTTC	CASSQGGRREQYF
-	TRBV5-6	TRBJ2-5	-	TGTGCCAGCAGCTTGGTCCGGGACGCACCGTACTTC	CASSLVRDAPYF
-	TRBV6-5	TRBJ2-7	-	TGTGCCAGCAGTTACCGTACCTGGGACAATGAGCAGTACTTC	CASSYRTWDNEQYF
-	TRBV4-1	TRBJ1-1	few	TGCGCCAGCAGCCCAGAGGGTTCTTTGAACACTGAAGCTTTCTTT	CASSPEGSLNTEAFF
-	TRBV9	TRBJ1-1	-	TGTGCCAGCAGCGTAGTAGTGGCCACTGAAGCTTTCTTT	CASSVVVATEAFF
-	TRBV7-2	TRBJ2-3	few	TGTGCCAGCAGCGAGACCCCCTCGGGCACAGATACGCAGTATTTT	CASSETPSGTDTQYF
TRBD1	TRBV6-6	TRBJ2-4	-	TGTGCCAGCATAAACTCGGGACAGCAAAACATTCAGTACTTC	CASINSGQQNIQYF
-	TRBV25-1	TRBJ2-1	many	TGTGCCAGCAGTGAAGCGGGTTCCTACAATGAGCAGTTCTTC	CASSEAGSYNEQFF
-	TRBV20-1	TRBJ1-2	-	TGCAGTGCTAGAGATGCGGTGCTCCGTGCCTATGGCTACACCTTC	CSARDAVLRAYGYTF
-	TRBV10-3	TRBJ2-7	few	TGTGCCATCAGCCAGACAAACTACAATGAGCAGTACTTC	CAISQTNYNEQYF
TRBD2	TRBV6-2/TRBV6-3	TRBJ2-1	-	TGTGCCAGCAGTCCGACTAGCCATTCGAAGACCCAGTTCTTC	CASSPTSHSKTQFF
TRBD1	TRBV7-6	TRBJ2-7	-	TGTGCCAGCAGCGGTTATTTCCCGGGACAGGACTACGAGCAGTACTTC	CASSGYFPGQDYEQYF
TRBD2	TRBV7-2	TRBJ2-5	-	TGTGCCAGCAGCGTCGCCGGGACTACCGTCGGAAAGACCCAGTACTTC	CASSVAGTTVGKTQYF
TRBD1	TRBV4-1	TRBJ1-6	few	TGCGCCAGCAGCCAAGATCTTGAGAGGACAGGCAAATATAATTCACCCCTCCACTTT	CASSQDLERTGKYNSPLHF
-	TRBV15	TRBJ2-3	few	TGTGCCACCAGCAGAGATAGGGGAGCAGATACGCAGTATTTT	CATSRDRGADTQYF
-	TRBV20-1	TRBJ2-3	-	TGCAGTGCTAGAGATCTGGGCGGAGGGGGGGATACGCAGTATTTT	CSARDLGGGGDTQYF
TRBD1	TRBV29-1	TRBJ1-1	-	TGCAGCGTTTCCGACAGGGGCGGGGAGAACACTGAAGCTTTCTTT	CSVSDRGGENTEAFF
TRBD1	TRBV15	TRBJ1-6	-	TGTGCCACCAGCAGCCCGTCGACAGGGAGATCTTCACCCCCCCACTTT	CATSSPSTGRSSPPHF
-	TRBV6-2/TRBV6-3	TRBJ1-1	-	TGTGCCAGCCTGGACAGCCTGAACACTGAAGCTTTCTTT	CASLDSLNTEAFF
TRBD1	TRBV7-9	TRBJ2-5	-	TGTGCCAGCAGCTTAAAACAGGGGGCCGACAATGAGCAGTACTTC	CASSLKQGADNEQYF
-	TRBV9	TRBJ2-3	-	TGTGCCAGCAGCGCAAGCCCCGGACAAGTGGTAGATACGCAGTATTTT	CASSASPGQVVDTQYF
TRBD1	TRBV5-1	TRBJ2-7	-	TGCGCCAGCAGCGCCAGGGGGCAAAGCTCCTACGAGCAGTACTTC	CASSARGQSSYEQYF
-	TRBV4-3	TRBJ1-2	-	TGCGCCAGCAGCCAAGATATACCGCGGCCAGGGATCGGCTATGGCTACACCTTC	CASSQDIPRPGIGYGYTF
TRBD1	TRBV6-2/TRBV6-3	TRBJ2-5	-	TGTGCCAGCAGTTCGGACAGGCCCTTCAGAAAGGAGACCCAGTACTTC	CASSSDRPFRKETQYF
TRBD1	TRBV6-1	TRBJ1-2	-	TGTGCCAGCAGCGACAGGGCCGTCGGCTACACCTTC	CASSDRAVGYTF
TRBD1	TRBV12-3/TRBV12-4	TRBJ1-5	-	TGTGCCAGCAGTACTACAGGGGGCCCTAGCAATCAGCCCCAGCATTTT	CASSTTGGPSNQPQHF
TRBD1	TRBV18	TRBJ2-3	-	TGTGCCAGCTCACCAAGGGGGCCGGGAACATTTAGCACAGATACGCAGTATTTT	CASSPRGPGTFSTDTQYF
TRBD1	TRBV19	TRBJ1-1	-	TGTGCCAGTAGTATCGGACTCAGGGGGGGCGCTTTCTTT	CASSIGLRGGAFF
-	TRBV25-1	TRBJ2-5	-	TGTGCCAGCCACCAAGGTTTTCTCCGCAATGAGCAGTACTTC	CASHQGFLRNEQYF
-	TRBV20-1	TRBJ2-7	-	TGCAGTGCCCCTGATCACAGCTCCCCTCCATACGAGCAGTACTTC	CSAPDHSSPPYEQYF
-	TRBV6-2/TRBV6-3	TRBJ2-7	-	TGTGCCAGCAGCCCAAGGGAAAACAGGAACTCCTACGAGCAGTACTTC	CASSPRENRNSYEQYF
TRBD1	TRBV29-1	TRBJ2-5	-	TGCAGCGTACCCAGGGGGCGTGAGACCCAGTACTTC	CSVPRGRETQYF
TRBD1	TRBV19	TRBJ2-1	-	TGTGCCAGTAGTATCTACAGGGGGCGTAACAATGAGCAGTTCTTC	CASSIYRGRNNEQFF
-	TRBV4-3	TRBJ2-1	few	TGCGCCAGCAGCCAAGAACAGGGTGCCTACAATGAGCAGTTCTTC	CASSQEQGAYNEQFF
-	TRBV7-2	TRBJ2-7	few	TGTGCCAGCAGCTTAACCCGGGTCGGGACGGGAGAGCAGTACTTC	CASSLTRVGTGEQYF
-	TRBV3-1	TRBJ2-7	few	TGTGCCAGCAGCCGTTATACTACAGGGCTAGCCTACGAGCAGTACTTC	CASSRYTTGLAYEQYF
-	TRBV27	TRBJ2-7	-	TGTGCCAGCTTCCCGGTGGGCGGCTCCTACGAGCAGTACTTC	CASFPVGGSYEQYF
-	TRBV7-2	TRBJ2-5	-	TGTGCCAGCAGCTTAGTGAGGGGGAACCAAGAGACCCAGTACTTC	CASSLVRGNQETQYF
TRBD1	TRBV12-3/TRBV12-4	TRBJ1-6	few	TGTGCCAGCAGTTTAGGAACAGGGGCCAATTCACCCCTCCACTTT	CASSLGTGANSPLHF
TRBD2	TRBV5-8	TRBJ2-7	few	TGTGCCAGCAGCCCATGGACTAGCGGGACGAGGCAGTACTTC	CASSPWTSGTRQYF
-	TRBV3-1	TRBJ2-7	many	TGTGCCAGCAGCCAAGATCAAATAGCAACCAACGAGCAGTACTTC	CASSQDQIATNEQYF
TRBD2	TRBV12-3/TRBV12-4	TRBJ2-1	once	TGTGCCAGCAGTTTTGGGGGAGGACTAGCGTCCTACAATGAGCAGTTCTTC	CASSFGGGLASYNEQFF
-	TRBV6-5	TRBJ2-1	many	TGTGCCAGCACTCCTTCCAGAGGCAATGAGCAGTTCTTC	CASTPSRGNEQFF
TRBD1	TRBV28	TRBJ2-1	-	TGTGCCAGCATCCGGGGACAGGGGGTAAATGAGCAGTTCTTC	CASIRGQGVNEQFF
-	TRBV18	TRBJ1-4	-	TGTGCCAGCTCACGGTCCCTGGAGAGTGAAAAACTGTTTTTT	CASSRSLESEKLFF
-	TRBV28	TRBJ2-3	few	TGTGCCAGCAGGCAAACGGGTGGCACAGATACGCAGTATTTT	CASRQTGGTDTQYF
TRBD1	TRBV28	TRBJ1-1	-	TGTGCCAGCAAGGCCGGACAGGGAGGGACTGAAGCTTTCTTT	CASKAGQGGTEAFF
-	TRBV12-3/TRBV12-4	TRBJ1-2	-	TGTGCCAGCAGTGTAGACGGGCTGGCCGGCTACACCTTC	CASSVDGLAGYTF
-	TRBV7-2	TRBJ1-1	-	TGTGCCAGCTTGCGGTGCGGCGACACTGAAGCTTTCTTT	CASLRCGDTEAFF
-	TRBV5-5	TRBJ1-5	-	TGTGCCAGCAGCTTAACCAGGGCTCAGCCCCAGCATTTT	CASSLTRAQPQHF
-	TRBV12-3/TRBV12-4	TRBJ2-2	few	TGTGCCAGCAGTCAGACGGGGGCTGGCGGGGAGCTGTTTTTT	CASSQTGAGGELFF
TRBD2	TRBV20-1	TRBJ2-5	few	TGCAGTGCATCAAAAGCGGGAGGGGCCTATGAGACCCAGTACTTC	CSASKAGGAYETQYF
-	TRBV20-1	TRBJ2-1	few	TGCAGTGCTAGAGAGTATGGGGCAGGGATGCCCAATGAGCAGTTCTTC	CSAREYGAGMPNEQFF